The 18 T cell receptor beta chains in this list originate from one sample, sequenced in a study of blood T cell repertoires in COVID-19. Only in-frame clones appear in the TCRdb table, and some are missing; sequencing was by immunoSEQ multiplex PCR. The table shows under 95,000 clones, with around 85% occurring only once. The sample was peripheral blood. All receptors derive from a man in his 70s with acute or convalescent COVID-19.

V gene TRBV6-5 combines with J gene TRBJ1-2, with TRBD1 matching 7 bases. V was clipped by 5 bases and J by 5 bases; unmatched bases: 5. The CDR3 spans 13 residues. The germline CDR1 and CDR2 sequences are MNHEY and SVGAGI. CDR3 sequence: CASSLTGDYGYTF. The CDR3 region has the DNA TGTGCCAGCAGTCTAACAGGGGATTATGGCTACACCTTC.

This chain joins TRBV28 and TRBJ1-1; 7 bases map to TRBD1. V shed 5 bases and J 5 bases; nucleotides not matched to a gene: 8. The CDR3 length is 14 residues. The germline V gene encodes CDR1 MDHEN and CDR2 SYDVKM. The CDR3 protein is CASSPLTGSTEAFF. CDR3 nucleotides: TGTGCCAGCAGTCCTCTGACAGGGTCGACTGAAGCTTTCTTT.

The CDR3 here is CARSVETGRDQPQHF. The CDR3 bases are TGTGCCAGAAGCGTGGAGACAGGGCGTGATCAGCCCCAGCATTTT. The chain carries TRBV5-3 and TRBJ1-5; 7 nucleotides line up with TRBD1. TRBV5-3 qualifies as an ORF whose function is uncertain. This CDR3 region has 15 residues. The V and J ends lost 4 bases and 5 bases, in that order; junction bases with no gene match: 9.

CDR3: CASSQAGTSADTQYF. The CDR3 DNA reads as TGCGCCAGCAGCCAGGCCGGGACTAGCGCGGATACGCAGTATTTT. The rearrangement joins TRBV4-1 to TRBJ2-3; 10 bases match TRBD2. With V trimmed by 3 bases and J by 6 bases, 6 bases remained unmatched. Germline lookup yields CDR1 MGHRA and CDR2 YSYEKL. CDR3 length equals 15 residues.

This clone was observed once. V and J are TRBV28 and TRBJ1-6; D unclear. The CDR3 contains 17 residues. In germline, CDR1 is MDHEN, CDR2 SYDVKM. V dropped 7 bases and J dropped 0 bases, with 16 bases sitting between them. The CDR3 loop reads CASTPTDGSSYNSPLHF. In nucleotides, the CDR3 is TGTGCCAGCACCCCGACGGACGGGAGCTCCTATAATTCACCCCTCCACTTT.

The chain combines TRBV5-5 with TRBJ2-7, with 12 positions matching TRBD2. V gave up 0 bases and J gave up 5 bases; unmatched junction bases: 9. Per germline, CDR1 SGHKS and CDR2 YYEKEE (reference sequence). This CDR3 has 17 residues. CDR3 sequence (DNA): TGTGCCAGCAGCTTGGTTCTAGCGGGGGGGCCGGGGGACGAGCAGTACTTC. This translates into CASSLVLAGGPGDEQYF. Based on the CDR3 plus reference TRBV5-5 and TRBJ2-7, the full variable domain is DAGVTQSPTHLIKTRGQQVTLRCSPISGHKSVSWYQQVLGQGPQFIFQYYEKEERGRGNFPDRFSARQFPNYSSELNVNALLLGDSALYLCASSLVLAGGPGDEQYFGPGTRLTVT.

This chain links TRBV7-9 with TRBJ2-5; a weak D match, TRBD1 (6 bases). This CDR3 comprises 11 residues. Germline V gene sequence: CDR1 SEHNR, CDR2 FQNEAQ (reference sequence). Trimming left V 5 bases short and J 7 bases short, with 8 bases between. The CDR3 DNA sequence: TGTGCCAGCAGCCAGGGGCGGACCCAGTACTTC. Amino acids: CASSQGRTQYF.

As for this clone: This sample includes further DNA sequences coding for the same CDR3. This chain joins TRBV18 and TRBJ2-3, with TRBD2 matching 7 bases. V was pared by 4 bases and J by 3 bases, with 1 base of the junction left unmatched. CDR1 and CDR2 from the germline V gene are KGHSH and LQKENI. This CDR3 comprises 13 residues. The CDR3 loop is CASSLGGTDTQYF. The DNA of the CDR3 is TGTGCCAGCTCACTCGGGGGGACAGATACGCAGTATTTT.

The chain is built from TRBV6-2 or TRBV6-3 and TRBJ1-1; D is uncertain. V lost 5 bases and J lost 4, with 5 bases in between. CDR1 is MNHEY, CDR2 SVGEGT, per germline. The CDR3 extends over 11 amino acids. CDR3 in amino acids: CASSTPTEAFF. CDR3 nucleotide sequence: TGTGCCAGCAGTACACCCACTGAAGCTTTCTTT.

This rearrangement joins TRBV9 to TRBJ1-6, with a tentative D call TRBD1 (6 bases). This CDR3 is 16 amino acids long. The V end lost 3 bases, the J end lost 3 bases, and 13 bases lay between the germline ends. Germline lookup yields CDR1 SGDLS and CDR2 YYNGEE. The CDR3 DNA reads TGTGCCAGCAGCGCTCGACAGGATAGCTATAATTCACCCCTCCACTTT. The encoded protein is CASSARQDSYNSPLHF.

The genes are TRBV2 and TRBJ2-7, with a weak D call TRBD2 (6 bases). There are 13 residues in the CDR3. Trimming cost V 4 bases and J 6 bases, with 13 bases left between them. CDR1 is SNHLY, CDR2 FYNNEI, per germline. CDR3 DNA sequence: TGTGCCAGCAGTGGCGGGGTAATGGGCGAGCAGTACTTC. It yields the protein CASSGGVMGEQYF.

This chain connects TRBV29-1 to TRBJ1-2; D might be TRBD1 (5 bases). V gave up 1 base and J gave up 8 bases, with 14 bases separating them. The CDR3 loop spans 13 amino acids. The V gene's germline CDR1 is SQVTM and CDR2 ANQGSEA. CDR3 residues: CSVEAAGERGYTF. The CDR3 DNA reads as TGCAGCGTTGAAGCGGCGGGGGAGAGGGGCTACACCTTC.

The chain has TRBV4-1 and TRBJ2-5; D gene ambiguous. Trimming cost V 7 bases and J 4 bases, with 16 bases left between them. Germline V gene data show CDR1 as MGHRA and CDR2 as YSYEKL. The CDR3 extends over 14 amino acids. CDR3 sequence reads: CASTQVIHAETQYF. The CDR3 coding sequence is TGCGCCAGCACTCAAGTTATACACGCAGAGACCCAGTACTTC.

This clone has more than one count but fewer than ten. The chain carries TRBV3-1 (or the pseudogene TRBV3-2) and TRBJ1-4; D unclear. V was trimmed by 4 bases and J by 1 base, leaving 4 bases between them. The CDR3 contains 13 residues. Germline assignment: CDR1 LGHDT and CDR2 YNNKEL (reference sequence). This CDR3 reads CASSPLTNEKLFF. The CDR3 DNA is TGTGCCAGCAGCCCGTTAACTAATGAAAAACTGTTTTTT.

The chain uses TRBV7-9 and TRBJ2-6; D perhaps matches TRBD2 (6 bases). CDR1 and CDR2 (germline): SEHNR, FQNEAQ (reference sequence). Trimming left V 2 bases short and J 0 bases short, with 14 bases between. This CDR3 spans 18 amino acids. The CDR3 region is CASSLYRDSSSGANVLTF. In DNA form, the CDR3 reads TGTGCCAGCAGCTTATACCGGGACTCAAGCTCTGGGGCCAACGTCCTGACTTTC.

A single count supports this clone. The chain couples TRBV11-2 to TRBJ2-5, with D maybe TRBD2 (5 bases). V was cut by 5 bases and J by 4 bases, with 17 bases left in between. The CDR3 is 15 residues long. Germline CDR1 is SGHAT and CDR2 is FQNNGV. The CDR3 loop reads CASSPWAGVGETQYF. CDR3 sequence (DNA): TGTGCCAGCAGCCCCTGGGCGGGCGTAGGAGAGACCCAGTACTTC.

The chain combines TRBV28 with TRBJ1-2; no reliable D call. This CDR3 comprises 12 residues. With 8 bases removed from V and 1 base from J, the gap between germline ends came to 8 bases. Germline V gene data show CDR1 as MDHEN and CDR2 as SYDVKM. The CDR3 sequence: CASGTFNYGYTF. For the CDR3, the DNA is TGTGCCAGCGGTACATTTAACTATGGCTACACCTTC.

Concerning this clone itself: At one boundary the junction diverges from the germline segment, which might be a read error. This chain links TRBV7-2 with TRBJ2-5, with D unclear. The CDR3 has 13 residues. Germline CDR1 is SGHTA and CDR2 is FQGNSA. CDR3 in amino acids: CANSLGSLQTQYF. CDR3 DNA: TGTGCCAACAGCTTAGGATCCCTACAGACCCAGTACTTC.